This T cell receptor beta chain emerged from a study of early T cells in non-severe SARS-CoV-2 infection. The CDR3 runs to 14 residues. CDR1 SGHAT and CDR2 FQNNGV come from the germline V gene. TCRdb processed the 5' RACE reads anew with MiXCR; each CDR3 protein has one entry. In the table there are fewer than 25,000 distinct CDR3 sequences, roughly 3.5% of which are singletons. This clonotype showed up many times. The junction and the germline gene differ at one end; a read error may be behind it. Sequenced input: whole blood. The rearrangement uses TRBV11-2 and TRBJ2-1, with D perhaps TRBD1 (6 bases). The clonotype was recovered from an adult who was a healthcare worker with PCR-confirmed SARS-CoV-2 infection or an uninfected control (not recorded which). This CDR3 reads CASSLEWGTPEEIF. The CDR3 DNA sequence: TGTGCCAGCAGCTTAGAGTGGGGGACACCTGAAGAGATCTTC. Based on the CDR3 plus reference TRBV11-2 and TRBJ2-1, the full variable domain is EAGVAQSPRYKIIEKRQSVAFWCNPISGHATLYWYQQILGQGPKLLIQFQNNGVVDDSQLPKDRFSAERLKGVDSTLKIQPAKLEDSAVYLCASSLEWGTPEEIFGPGTRLTVL.